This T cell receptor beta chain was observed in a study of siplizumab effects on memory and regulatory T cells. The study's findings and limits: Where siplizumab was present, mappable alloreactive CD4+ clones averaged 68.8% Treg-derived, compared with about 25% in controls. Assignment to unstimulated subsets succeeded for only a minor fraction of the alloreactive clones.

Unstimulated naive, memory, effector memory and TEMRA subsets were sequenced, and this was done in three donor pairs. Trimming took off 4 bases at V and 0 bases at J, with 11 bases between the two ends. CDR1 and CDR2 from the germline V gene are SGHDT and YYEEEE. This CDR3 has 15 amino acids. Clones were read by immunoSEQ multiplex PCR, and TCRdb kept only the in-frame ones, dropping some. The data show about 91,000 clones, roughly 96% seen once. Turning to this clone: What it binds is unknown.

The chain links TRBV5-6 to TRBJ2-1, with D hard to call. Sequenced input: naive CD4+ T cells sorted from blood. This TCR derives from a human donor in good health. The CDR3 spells CASSNGASSYNEQFF. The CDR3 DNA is TGTGCCAGCAGCAACGGAGCCAGCTCCTACAATGAGCAGTTCTTC.